These 21 T cell receptor beta chains share one sample of origin, sequenced in a study of read filtering for tumor transcriptome and immune sequencing. Molecular barcoded adaptors covering alpha/delta and beta/gamma chains were used on roughly 370 ng RNA. TCRdb used MiXCR to reprocess the reads, holding one entry per CDR3 protein. This table holds roughly 59,000 distinct CDR3 sequences, approximately 19% found once. The sequenced sample was a population of CD138-negative cells sorted from bone marrow. All receptors come from a donor aged 40 or older with multiple myeloma.

This clonotype has ten or more counts. This chain joins TRBV7-2 and TRBJ1-4; a possible D gene is TRBD1 (5 bases). CDR1 is SGHTA, CDR2 FQGNSA, per germline. Trimming removed 1 base at V and 6 bases at J, with 12 bases between. The CDR3 totals 15 residues. CDR3 region: CASSLGGTMDEKLFF. The CDR3 DNA is TGTGCCAGCAGCTTAGGGGGGACGATGGATGAAAAACTGTTTTTT.

This clonotype was counted ten times or more. V gene TRBV5-6 combines with J gene TRBJ2-1; 7 bases agree with TRBD1. The V segment lost 4 bases and the J segment 5 bases; nucleotides outside the gene matches: 12. Germline V lookup: CDR1 SGHDT, CDR2 YYEEEE. The CDR3 spans 16 residues. The CDR3 DNA reads as TGTGCCAGCAGCGACCCCTTCGGGACAGCTCACAATGAGCAGTTCTTC. Protein: CASSDPFGTAHNEQFF.

This clonotype was observed a handful of times. V and J are TRBV7-3 and TRBJ1-1, with D uncertain. The CDR3 totals 13 residues. V lost 2 bases, J lost 0 bases, and 4 bases lay in between. Germline V CDR1 and CDR2: SGHTA, FQGTGA. The DNA for the CDR3 is TGTGCCAGCAGCTTATTTGTGAACACTGAAGCTTTCTTT. Its translation: CASSLFVNTEAFF. Combining the CDR3 with reference TRBV7-3 and TRBJ1-1 gives the whole variable domain GAGVSQTPSNKVTEKGKYVELRCDPISGHTALYWYRQSLGQGPEFLIYFQGTGAADDSGLPNDRFFAVRPEGSVSTLKIQRTERGDSAVYLCASSLFVNTEAFFGQGTRLTVV.

This clonotype was seen ten or more times. The genes are TRBV7-2 and TRBJ2-5; 12 bases map to TRBD2. The CDR3 is made up of 15 amino acids. Trimming at V came to 4 bases and at J to 3 bases, leaving 3 bases not matched to a gene. The germline V gene has CDR1 SGHTA and CDR2 FQGNSA. Here the CDR3 DNA reads TGTGCCAGCAGCTGGCGGACTAGCGGGGAAGAGACCCAGTACTTC. This sequence encodes CASSWRTSGEETQYF. Using reference TRBV7-2 and TRBJ2-5 for the parts outside the CDR3, the full variable domain is GAGVSQSPSNKVTEKGKDVELRCDPISGHTALYWYRQSLGQGLEFLIYFQGNSAPDKSGLPSDRFSAERTGGSVSTLTIQRTQQEDSAVYLCASSWRTSGEETQYFGPGTRLLVL.

About this clonotype: Since a much larger clone is just one base distant, this may be a read error. The genes are TRBV4-1 and TRBJ1-1; no firm D call. CDR3 length equals 14 residues. The germline gives CDR1 MGHRA, CDR2 YSYEKL. CDR3 coding DNA: TGCGCCGGCAGCCAAGAGGTGTTGAACACTGAAGCTTTCTTT. Amino acid sequence: CAGSQEVLNTEAFF.

Details on this clonotype: The CDR3 carries no conserved terminal phenylalanine or tryptophan, so it likely arises from a read error. This sequence joins TRBV6-1 and TRBJ2-7; D gene unclear. V was cut by 5 bases and J by 0 bases, with 8 bases left in between. Germline CDR1 and CDR2: MNHNS and SASEGT. This CDR3 is 13 amino acids long. CDR3 region: CASSYRSSYEQYL. In DNA, the CDR3 is TGTGCCAGCAGTTACAGAAGCTCCTACGAGCAGTACCTC.

The chain links TRBV7-3 to TRBJ2-1; TRBD2 matches 7 bases. Germline V CDR1 and CDR2: SGHTA, FQGTGA. The CDR3 runs 15 residues. V was clipped by 2 bases and J by 4 bases; unmatched bases: 5. CDR3 region: CASSLFAGDYNEQFF. For the CDR3, the DNA is TGTGCCAGCAGCTTATTCGCGGGAGATTACAATGAGCAGTTCTTC.

In this sample, this clonotype turned up many times. At one of its ends the junction is not consistent with the germline gene, which may arise from a read error. The rearrangement uses TRBV2 and TRBJ2-7; 13 bases are a match to TRBD2. Germline values: CDR1 SNHLY, CDR2 FYNNEI. The CDR3 consists of 15 residues. For the CDR3, the DNA is TGTGCCAGCAGTCTCCCGGGACTAGCGGGGTACGTGCAGTACTTC. Protein: CASSLPGLAGYVQYF.

Many counts were recorded for this clonotype. This chain uses TRBV20-1 with TRBJ2-3; 14 bases line up with TRBD2. The trim removed 5 bases at V and 0 bases at J, leaving 7 bases unmatched. The germline V gene has CDR1 DFQATT and CDR2 SNEGSKA (reference sequence). This CDR3 has 17 residues. CDR3 sequence reads: CSADSGTSGGSTDTQYF. CDR3 sequence (DNA): TGCAGTGCTGACTCCGGGACTAGCGGGGGTAGCACAGATACGCAGTATTTT.

This clonotype came up many times. The chain links TRBV20-1 to TRBJ1-1; 8 nucleotides line up with TRBD1. V trimming: 0 bases; J trimming: 11 bases; junction bases outside the gene matches: 8. The germline CDR1 and CDR2 sequences are DFQATT and SNEGSKA (reference sequence). This CDR3 is 13 amino acids long. The CDR3 region has the DNA TGCAGTGCTAGAGACATACAGGGGGGTAAGGCTTTCTTT. This codes for CSARDIQGGKAFF.

In this sample, this clonotype turned up many times. This rearrangement joins TRBV30 to TRBJ1-1; TRBD1 matches at 7 bases. J was trimmed by 3 bases and V by 4 bases; bases with no gene match: 5. There are 13 residues in the CDR3. CDR1 is GTSNPN, CDR2 SVGIG, per germline (reference sequence). For the CDR3, the DNA is TGTGCCTGGAATCGACAGGGAGACACTGAAGCTTTCTTT. Translation gives CAWNRQGDTEAFF.

This clonotype was seen many times. The V gene is TRBV10-2, the J gene TRBJ2-3, with 11 nucleotides matching TRBD2. The CDR3 totals 14 residues. With V trimmed by 8 bases and J by 6 bases, 7 bases remained unmatched. Per germline, CDR1 WSHSY and CDR2 SAAADI. CDR3 loop: CASRNSGGADTQYF. The CDR3 region has the DNA TGCGCCAGCCGCAATAGCGGGGGGGCTGATACGCAGTATTTT.

The table lists this clonotype with many counts. This sequence joins TRBV10-3 and TRBJ2-1; 7 nucleotides line up with TRBD2. J was trimmed by 5 bases and V by 2 bases; bases with no gene match: 9. The germline CDR1 and CDR2 sequences are ENHRY and SYGVKD. CDR3 length equals 16 residues. For the CDR3, the DNA is TGTGCCATCAGTGAGCGCGCTAGCGGATCCGACAATGAGCAGTTCTTC. It yields the protein CAISERASGSDNEQFF.

In the case of this clonotype: One end of the junction fails to match germline, which may point to a read error. The CDR3 here is CASSQGRSAGRDMQYF. The CDR3 DNA is TGTGCCAGCAGCCAGGGGAGGAGCGCGGGACGAGATATGCAGTATTTT. The genes are TRBV3-1 and TRBJ2-3; weak D call: TRBD2 (6 bases). This CDR3 is 16 amino acids long. The germline V gene has CDR1 LGHDT and CDR2 YNNKEL (reference sequence).

This clonotype occurred many times. CDR3 sequence: CASSGNSGGKSSYEQYF. The CDR3 region has the DNA TGCGCCAGCAGCGGGAATAGCGGGGGGAAAAGCTCCTACGAGCAGTACTTC. This rearrangement joins TRBV5-1 to TRBJ2-7, with TRBD2 matching 10 bases. CDR1 SGHRS and CDR2 YFSETQ come from the germline V gene. The CDR3 spans 17 residues. The junction had 10 bases not matched to a gene; V was cut back by 4 bases and J by 0 bases.

The chain uses TRBV7-8 and TRBJ2-3; 7 bases fit TRBD2. In germline, CDR1 is SGHVS, CDR2 FQNEAQ. Germline trimming cut 1 base from V and 2 bases from J; bases unmatched to any gene: 9. This CDR3 has 17 amino acids. CDR3 coding DNA: TGTGCCAGCAGCTTAGGGCGCCAAGCGGGGCCCACAGATACGCAGTATTTT. It is translated as CASSLGRQAGPTDTQYF. Full variable domain (outside the CDR3, taken from reference TRBV7-8 and TRBJ2-3): GAGVSQSPRYKVAKRGQDVALRCDPISGHVSLFWYQQALGQGPEFLTYFQNEAQLDKSGLPSDRFFAERPEGSVSTLKIQRTQQEDSAVYLCASSLGRQAGPTDTQYFGPGTRLTVL.

This clonotype was detected ten times or more. The CDR3 DNA reads TGCAGTGCTAGAGATCGGGGCCTCACAGATACGCAGTATTTT. Protein sequence: CSARDRGLTDTQYF. The rearrangement uses TRBV20-1 and TRBJ2-3, with D possibly called TRBD1 or TRBD2 (5 bases each). The CDR3 runs to 14 residues. V was trimmed by 0 bases and J by 2 bases, leaving 9 bases between them. Germline V gene data show CDR1 as DFQATT and CDR2 as SNEGSKA (reference sequence).

This clonotype appeared many times. The chain links TRBV18 to TRBJ2-6; D remains unclear. There are 15 residues in the CDR3. Trimming stripped 5 bases from V and 0 bases from J, with 8 bases between. Per germline, CDR1 KGHSH and CDR2 LQKENI. CDR3: CASSTEASGANVLTF. Written as DNA, the CDR3 is TGTGCCAGCTCAACAGAGGCCTCTGGGGCCAACGTCCTGACTTTC.

This clonotype has ten or more counts. The V call is TRBV7-3, the J call TRBJ2-1, with TRBD2 identical over 8 bases. Germline CDR1 reads SGHTA; CDR2 reads FQGTGA. V was clipped by 2 bases and J by 6 bases; unmatched bases: 6. The CDR3 covers 15 residues. CDR3 loop: CASSLGGLGVNEQFF. CDR3 nucleotides: TGTGCCAGCAGCTTAGGGGGACTAGGGGTCAATGAGCAGTTCTTC.

This clonotype has at least ten counts. The chain links TRBV29-1 to TRBJ2-1; unclear D gene. V was shortened by 0 bases and J by 12 bases, with 9 bases between the two germline ends. The germline V gene has CDR1 SQVTM and CDR2 ANQGSEA. This CDR3 is 11 amino acids long. CDR3 amino acids: CSVEETLAQFF. The CDR3, as DNA: TGCAGCGTTGAAGAAACTTTGGCGCAGTTCTTC.

This clonotype came up many times. The J gene is TRBJ2-5, the V gene TRBV20-1; 8 bases map to TRBD2. The V gene's germline CDR1 is DFQATT and CDR2 SNEGSKA (reference sequence). This CDR3 has 13 amino acids. Unmatched junction bases numbered 6, after V lost 6 bases and J lost 3 bases. The CDR3 region has the DNA TGCAGTGCCACCCCCGGGAGGGAAGAGACCCAGTACTTC. It yields the protein CSATPGREETQYF.